This is a list of T cell receptor beta chains from one sample in a study of identical twins. TCRdb reprocessed the 5' RACE reads with MiXCR, giving one entry per CDR3 protein. The sample lists 500,000 to 550,000 distinct CDR3 sequences; under 25% were seen once. These data were likewise used in another study, on T cells expressing NK-cell markers.

The sequencing input was CD4+ T cells sorted from blood. The receptors shown here come from a woman under 30 in good health. Both conserved end residues are part of each CDR3. A D gene is named only where the DNA matches it firmly. Part of the rows lack a size; the others show once, few, many or a class for expanded clones.

d_call	j_call	v_call	clone_size	cdr3_nt	cdr3_aa
NA	TRBJ2-1	TRBV9	few	TGTGCCAGCAGCGAGGGGGGGGCTAGGTACAATGAGCAGTTCTTC	CASSEGGARYNEQFF
NA	TRBJ2-3	TRBV3-1	NA	TGTGCCAGCAGCCAAGTGGCGGGAATAAGCACAGATACGCAGTATTTT	CASSQVAGISTDTQYF
NA	TRBJ2-1	TRBV30	NA	TGTGCCTGGAGCCTAATTGGGACTGTGGGGAATGAGCAGTTCTTC	CAWSLIGTVGNEQFF
NA	TRBJ1-5	TRBV6-6	NA	TGTGCCAGCAGTTACTCCTATGGTCAGCCCCAGCATTTT	CASSYSYGQPQHF
TRBD2	TRBJ2-5	TRBV20-1	few	TGCAGTGCTAGATCCAGCGGGGGGCAAGAGACCCAGTACTTC	CSARSSGGQETQYF
NA	TRBJ1-1	TRBV27	NA	TGTGCCAGCAGTTTACAGGGTCGTTTAACTGAAGCTTTCTTT	CASSLQGRLTEAFF
TRBD1	TRBJ1-5	TRBV12-3/TRBV12-4	NA	TGTGCCAGCAGTTGGGACAGCCGTGGGCCCCAGCATTTT	CASSWDSRGPQHF
TRBD1	TRBJ2-7	TRBV10-3	NA	TGTGCCACCGGGGCTATGACAGGGAAGGGGACCTACGAGCAGTACTTC	CATGAMTGKGTYEQYF
TRBD2	TRBJ2-3	TRBV20-1	few	TGCAGTGCCCCAACTAGCGGGGGCACAGATACGCAGTATTTT	CSAPTSGGTDTQYF
TRBD2	TRBJ2-1	TRBV6-1	many	TGTGCCAGCAGAGAAAGCGGGGGGCATTACAATGAGCAGTTCTTC	CASRESGGHYNEQFF
NA	TRBJ2-2	TRBV9	NA	TGTGCCAGCAGCCCGACCTGGGGGAACACCGGGGAGCTGTTTTTT	CASSPTWGNTGELFF
TRBD2	TRBJ2-1	TRBV9	NA	TGTGCCAGCAGCGAACTGGGACTAGCAGTACAGAGTGAGCAGTTCTTC	CASSELGLAVQSEQFF
TRBD2	TRBJ2-1	TRBV20-1	many	TGCAGTGCTAGCACTAGCGGGAAGGACGGCGAGCAGTTCTTC	CSASTSGKDGEQFF
NA	TRBJ2-5	TRBV20-1	many	TGCAGTGCTAGAGGGGGTCCTGGGACCCAGTACTTC	CSARGGPGTQYF
NA	TRBJ1-1	TRBV5-1	NA	TGCGCCAGCAGCTCGGACAGACCAAGCACAACTGAAGCTTTCTTT	CASSSDRPSTTEAFF
TRBD1	TRBJ2-5	TRBV2	few	TGTGCCAGCAGTGAAGGGAGACAGGGCGTCGAGAACTTC	CASSEGRQGVENF
NA	TRBJ2-1	TRBV5-6	few	TGTGCCAGCAGCCTCAACCAGGGTGAGCAGTTCTTC	CASSLNQGEQFF
TRBD2	TRBJ2-1	TRBV20-1	many	TGCAGTGCTAGAGTGCGGGAGGGCCTGTACAATGAGCAGTTCTTC	CSARVREGLYNEQFF
TRBD2	TRBJ2-3	TRBV29-1	few	TGCAGCGTTGGGGAGGGGCGCACAGATACGCAGTATTTT	CSVGEGRTDTQYF
TRBD1	TRBJ2-6	TRBV4-2	NA	TGTGCCAGCAGCCAACCGGGACAGGGAACCAACGTCCTGACTTTC	CASSQPGQGTNVLTF
TRBD2	TRBJ2-5	TRBV10-3	NA	TGTGCCATCAGTGAGTTAGCGGGAGTGCTGGGACAGTACTTC	CAISELAGVLGQYF
TRBD2	TRBJ2-6	TRBV19	NA	TGTGCCAGTAGTCCCCGGACTAGCGAGGCTGGGGCCAACGTCCTGACTTTC	CASSPRTSEAGANVLTF
NA	TRBJ2-7	TRBV15	few	TGTGCCAGCAGGACAGGAGGGTCCTTTATCGACGAGCAGTACTTC	CASRTGGSFIDEQYF
TRBD2	TRBJ2-1	TRBV3-1	NA	TGTGCCAGCAGCCGCGTGACTAGCGGGAGGGATGAGCAGTTCTTC	CASSRVTSGRDEQFF
NA	TRBJ1-2	TRBV20-1	NA	TGCAGTGCTAATACTGAGGGGCGTTATGGCTACACCTTC	CSANTEGRYGYTF
NA	TRBJ1-3	TRBV21-1	NA	NA	CASSKEFGVGNTIYF
NA	TRBJ2-3	TRBV5-1	NA	TGCGCCACGGGCTCTGGGGGCCGAGATACGCAGTATTTT	CATGSGGRDTQYF
NA	TRBJ2-5	TRBV20-1	many	TGCAGTGCTAAATTGGACGGGTCAACAAAGACCCAGTACTTC	CSAKLDGSTKTQYF
TRBD1	TRBJ1-2	TRBV27	NA	TGTGCCAGCAGTGCTCGGGACAGGTGGTTCAGTGGCTACACCTTC	CASSARDRWFSGYTF
NA	TRBJ2-1	TRBV29-1	few	TGCAGCGTTTTGGCGGGAAATGAGCAGTTCTTC	CSVLAGNEQFF
NA	TRBJ1-2	TRBV2	NA	TGTGCCAGTGGCCTGCCCCAAGGTCACTATGGCTACACCTTC	CASGLPQGHYGYTF